The 25 T cell receptor beta chains given below trace back to one sample, sequenced in a study of T cell responses to AZD1222 COVID-19 vaccine. Profiling relied on immunoSEQ multiplex PCR, and the TCRdb table lists in-frame clones only, not all of them. The repertoire consists of over 110,000 clones, with approximately 87% occurring once and the leading ten covering 1.5% to 2%. Sequences were derived from peripheral blood, sampled 28 days after the second AZD1222 dose. The receptors were gathered from an adult who received the AZD1222 COVID-19 vaccine.

The chain recombines TRBV5-1 with TRBJ1-1, with D possibly TRBD1 on 5 matching bases. Looked up from germline, CDR1 is SGHRS and CDR2 is YFSETQ. This CDR3 is 15 amino acids long. V lost 3 bases, J lost 4 bases, and 16 bases lay in between. The CDR3 is CASSYSSGRGTEAFF. Here the CDR3 DNA reads TGCGCCAGCAGCTATTCCTCGGGAAGGGGCACTGAAGCTTTCTTT. Complete variable domain (other parts from reference TRBV5-1 and TRBJ1-1): KAGVTQTPRYLIKTRGQQVTLSCSPISGHRSVSWYQQTPGQGLQFLFEYFSETQRNKGNFPGRFSGRQFSNSRSEMNVSTLELGDSALYLCASSYSSGRGTEAFFGQGTRLTVV.

This rearrangement joins TRBV5-6 to TRBJ1-1; 11 positions agree with TRBD1. With 3 bases clipped from V and 4 bases from J, the junction kept 14 bases outside the gene matches. The CDR3 loop spans 18 amino acids. The germline V gene encodes CDR1 SGHDT and CDR2 YYEEEE. CDR3 in DNA: TGTGCCAGCAGCTCTACCGGGACAGGGGGAGTGGTGAGCACTGAAGCTTTCTTT. It is translated as CASSSTGTGGVVSTEAFF. Filled out from reference TRBV5-6 and TRBJ1-1, the complete variable domain reads DAGVTQSPTHLIKTRGQQVTLRCSPKSGHDTVSWYQQALGQGPQFIFQYYEEEERQRGNFPDRFSGHQFPNYSSELNVNALLLGDSALYLCASSSTGTGGVVSTEAFFGQGTRLTVV.

The chain combines TRBV19 with TRBJ1-3; TRBD1 is a possible D gene (6 bases). This CDR3 contains 14 residues. V was shortened by 10 bases and J by 0 bases, with 13 bases between the two germline ends. Germline lookup yields CDR1 LNHDA and CDR2 SQIVND (reference sequence). Here the CDR3 reads CATEGGTSGNTIYF. CDR3 DNA sequence: TGTGCCACGGAGGGGGGGACCTCTGGAAACACCATATATTTT.

V gene TRBV5-1 combines with J gene TRBJ1-6; possible D gene TRBD1, 5 bases. This CDR3 contains 13 residues. V lost 0 bases and J lost 10, with 8 bases in between. From germline, CDR1 is SGHRS and CDR2 YFSETQ. The CDR3 protein is CASSLEGMSPLHF. The CDR3 DNA reads TGCGCCAGCAGCTTGGAGGGGATGTCACCCCTCCACTTT.

The V and J genes are TRBV15 and TRBJ1-1; D remains ambiguous. Germline values: CDR1 LNHNV, CDR2 YYDKDF (reference sequence). CDR3 length: 13 residues. V shed 1 base and J shed 7 bases, with 10 bases lying between them. The CDR3 nucleotides are TGTGCCACCAGCAGAGTCAAGTATGATGAAGCTTTCTTT. Protein: CATSRVKYDEAFF.

V is TRBV6-5 and J is TRBJ1-5; a possible D gene is TRBD1 (6 bases). CDR1 is MNHEY, CDR2 SVGAGI, per germline. V was clipped by 11 bases and J by 2 bases, with 13 bases between them. The CDR3 contains 13 residues. The CDR3 DNA reads as TGTGCCTGCAACAGGGTCGGCAATCAGCCCCAGCATTTT. Translated, it gives CACNRVGNQPQHF.

In this sample, this clone turned up once. J is TRBJ1-6 and V is TRBV7-8; D is perhaps TRBD1 (6 bases). V lost 4 bases and J 8 bases, leaving 15 bases between the germline ends. Per the germline V gene, CDR1 is SGHVS and CDR2 is FQNEAQ. This CDR3 has 15 residues. CDR3 sequence (DNA): TGTGCCAGCAGCTGGGTGGGGGGCGCCGATTCACCCCTCCACTTT. As protein: CASSWVGGADSPLHF. Based on the CDR3 plus reference TRBV7-8 and TRBJ1-6, the full variable domain is GAGVSQSPRYKVAKRGQDVALRCDPISGHVSLFWYQQALGQGPEFLTYFQNEAQLDKSGLPSDRFFAERPEGSVSTLKIQRTQQEDSAVYLCASSWVGGADSPLHFGNGTRLTVT.

V and J are TRBV5-1 and TRBJ2-5, with D uncertain. Trimming removed 0 bases from V and 1 base from J, with 13 bases in between. Germline CDR1 is SGHRS and CDR2 is YFSETQ. The CDR3 loop spans 16 amino acids. The CDR3 DNA follows: TGCGCCAGCAGCTTGGAAGGGCAGAGAGCCCAAGAGACCCAGTACTTC. This encodes CASSLEGQRAQETQYF.

The chain recombines TRBV4-1 with TRBJ2-4, with D possibly being TRBD2 (5 bases). Germline lookup yields CDR1 MGHRA and CDR2 YSYEKL. This CDR3 region has 16 residues. Trimming pared 1 base from V and 1 base from J, leaving 11 bases between. The CDR3 region has the DNA TGCGCCAGCAGCCAAGTCTCTACGGGGGCCAAAAACATTCAGTACTTC. This encodes CASSQVSTGAKNIQYF.

This clone appeared once. This chain connects TRBV28 to TRBJ1-1; possible D gene TRBD1, 6 bases. Trimming shortened V by 6 bases and J by 8 bases, and 19 bases separated the two germline ends. The CDR3 is made up of 14 amino acids. The germline gives CDR1 MDHEN, CDR2 SYDVKM. The CDR3 loop reads CASSPPGAKVEAFF. CDR3 in DNA: TGTGCCAGCAGCCCCCCGGGGGCGAAGGTCGAAGCTTTCTTT.

The chain has TRBV30 and TRBJ2-5; D is possibly TRBD1 (6 bases). There are 13 residues in the CDR3. Trimming left V 2 bases short and J 2 bases short, with 9 bases between. Germline V gene lookup returns CDR1 GTSNPN and CDR2 SVGIG (reference sequence). The CDR3 here is CAWSPGAQETQYF. CDR3 bases: TGTGCCTGGAGTCCAGGGGCGCAAGAGACCCAGTACTTC.

This clone has a single count. The CDR3 DNA reads as TGTGCCACCAGGGGCTCGGGGGGCCTGGGGACTGAAGCTTTCTTT. Its translation is CATRGSGGLGTEAFF. The chain joins TRBV24-1 to TRBJ1-1; possibly TRBD1 for D (6 bases). Trimming took off 7 bases at V and 5 bases at J, with 19 bases between the two ends. Germline V gene data show CDR1 as KGHDR and CDR2 as SFDVKD. The length of the CDR3 is 15 residues.

This chain uses TRBV19 with TRBJ2-3, with D possibly TRBD2 on 6 matching bases. The CDR3 runs to 15 residues. V lost 3 bases, J lost 0 bases, and 10 bases lay in between. Germline lookup yields CDR1 LNHDA and CDR2 SQIVND (reference sequence). DNA for the CDR3: TGTGCCAGTAGTATTAGCGGTGTAAGCACAGATACGCAGTATTTT. Translating it yields CASSISGVSTDTQYF.

The V and J genes are TRBV6-6 and TRBJ1-1, with a possible D match to TRBD1 (5 bases). V was pared by 6 bases and J by 4 bases, with 18 bases between. The CDR3 runs 15 residues. Germline V CDR1 and CDR2: MNHNY, SVGAGI (reference sequence). CDR3 protein: CASSPAGAGSTEAFF. Written as DNA, the CDR3 is TGTGCCAGCAGCCCCGCCGGGGCGGGAAGCACTGAAGCTTTCTTT.

This rearrangement joins TRBV7-2 to TRBJ2-3; 12 bases line up with TRBD1. This CDR3 has 15 amino acids. Unmatched junction bases numbered 6, after V lost 5 bases and J lost 6 bases. Germline V CDR1 and CDR2: SGHTA, FQGNSA. In nucleotides, the CDR3 is TGTGCCAGCAGCAAGGGACAGGGGGCCGGTGATACGCAGTATTTT. It translates to CASSKGQGAGDTQYF.

This chain links TRBV30 with TRBJ2-2; tentatively, D is TRBD1 (6 bases). This CDR3 contains 13 residues. Germline V gives CDR1 GTSNPN, CDR2 SVGIG (reference sequence). V was trimmed by 5 bases and J by 5 bases, leaving 12 bases between them. Written as DNA, the CDR3 is TGTGCCTGGGGCAGAGGGGGTACCGGGGAGCTGTTTTTT. The encoded protein is CAWGRGGTGELFF.

The chain couples TRBV5-4 to TRBJ1-5; the D is unclear. This CDR3 is built from 14 residues. The V and J ends lost 4 bases and 0 bases respectively, with 8 bases between them. CDR1 and CDR2 (germline): SGHNT, YYREEE (reference sequence). The CDR3 coding sequence is TGTGCCAGCAGCGGTGGCAGTAGCAATCAGCCCCAGCATTTT. Amino acids: CASSGGSSNQPQHF.

J is TRBJ1-6 and V is TRBV19; D gene unclear. Germline loops: CDR1 LNHDA, CDR2 SQIVND (reference sequence). V gave up 9 bases and J gave up 8 bases, with 20 bases separating them. The CDR3 consists of 15 residues. This chain's CDR3 is CASKRLVGIDSPLHF. The CDR3 nucleotides are TGTGCCAGCAAAAGGCTGGTGGGCATAGATTCACCCCTCCACTTT.

This chain connects TRBV2 to TRBJ2-7, with 14 bases fitting TRBD2. The junction had 9 bases not matched to a gene; V was cut back by 10 bases and J by 4 bases. Germline V lookup: CDR1 SNHLY, CDR2 FYNNEI. The CDR3 extends over 15 amino acids. Here the CDR3 reads CAMKEGTSGSYEQYF. The CDR3 DNA is TGTGCCATGAAAGAGGGGACTAGCGGGAGTTACGAGCAGTACTTC.

The chain employs TRBV5-4 and TRBJ1-2, with TRBD1 matching over 7 bases. Trimming took 3 bases from V and 4 from J; bases not matched to a gene: 9. The length of the CDR3 is 15 residues. From germline, CDR1 is SGHNT and CDR2 YYREEE (reference sequence). CDR3 region: CASSSQGDRGYGYTF. The CDR3 DNA is TGTGCCAGCAGCTCCCAGGGGGATAGAGGCTATGGCTACACCTTC.

This clone was counted many times. The genes are TRBV11-2 and TRBJ2-7; D unresolved. This CDR3 region has 13 residues. The V gene's germline CDR1 is SGHAT and CDR2 FQNNGV. V gave up 5 bases and J gave up 2 bases, with 10 bases separating them. DNA of the CDR3: TGTGCCAGCAGCCGAGGAGAGGCCTACGAGCAGTACTTC. This sequence encodes CASSRGEAYEQYF.

The chain has TRBV18 and TRBJ1-4, with 12 bases that match TRBD1. Trimming at V came to 6 bases and at J to 2 bases, leaving 4 bases not matched to a gene. Germline loops: CDR1 KGHSH, CDR2 LQKENI. This CDR3 contains 16 residues. The CDR3 sequence: CASSTGTGGTNEKLFF. DNA for the CDR3: TGTGCCAGCTCGACCGGGACAGGGGGCACTAATGAAAAACTGTTTTTT.

The V and J genes are TRBV15 and TRBJ1-1; the match to TRBD1 covers 8 bases. Germline V gives CDR1 LNHNV, CDR2 YYDKDF (reference sequence). After removal of 6 bases from V and 5 bases from J, the junction contained 5 bases not matched to a gene. The CDR3 is made up of 13 amino acids. CDR3 DNA: TGTGCCACCAGAAAACAGGGGGGTACTGAAGCTTTCTTT. Its protein is CATRKQGGTEAFF. Variable domain in full (rest from reference TRBV15 and TRBJ1-1): DAMVIQNPRYQVTQFGKPVTLSCSQTLNHNVMYWYQQKSSQAPKLLFHYYDKDFNNEADTPDNFQSRRPNTSFCFLDIRSPGLGDTAMYLCATRKQGGTEAFFGQGTRLTVV.

This clone was observed a handful of times. This sequence joins TRBV5-4 and TRBJ1-1; weak D call: TRBD1 (5 bases). V was cut by 3 bases and J by 3 bases, with 12 bases left in between. The CDR3 consists of 14 residues. CDR1 SGHNT and CDR2 YYREEE come from the germline V gene (reference sequence). CDR3 DNA sequence: TGTGCCAGCAGCTCAACGCAGGGTTACACTGAAGCTTTCTTT. It translates to CASSSTQGYTEAFF.

This clone was detected only once. Sequence at one end of the junction differs from germline and may be a read error. This rearrangement joins TRBV7-9 to TRBJ1-1; D is ambiguous. Germline assignment: CDR1 SEHNR and CDR2 FQNEAQ (reference sequence). There are 15 residues in the CDR3. The CDR3 sequence is CASSLDGRMNIEAFF. The CDR3 DNA sequence: TGTGCCAGCAGCTTAGACGGCAGGATGAACATTGAAGCTTTCTTT.